This T cell receptor (beta chain) appears in the sequencing data of a study of shared clonotypes between healthy human individuals. The data were produced by immunoSEQ multiplex PCR, yet TCRdb's version contains in-frame clones alone and is incomplete. The table lists about 1 million clones, around 82% of them singletons. Every donor was a Caucasian adult from Nashville, Tennessee. V dropped 5 bases and J dropped 0 bases, with 10 bases sitting between them. The germline CDR1 and CDR2 sequences are SEHNR and FQNEAQ (reference sequence). The CDR3 consists of 14 residues. Regarding this clone: Additional DNA sequences in this sample encode the identical CDR3.

What was sequenced was memory CD4+ T cells from PBMCs. The subset here: CD45RA-negative fraction. The origin of this receptor is a man aged 18 to 30 in good health. Some clones in this sample may be carry-over from other donors' samples. The chain couples TRBV7-9 to TRBJ1-1; D unresolved. The CDR3 region is CASSPGQLNTEAFF. DNA of the CDR3: TGTGCCAGCAGCCCCGGGCAGCTGAACACTGAAGCTTTCTTT.